This T cell receptor beta chain emerged from a study of technical replicates of blood from several donors. Measured with immunoSEQ multiplex PCR; TCRdb has only the in-frame clones, and not every one. The sample includes more than 70,000 clones, about 89% seen only once; the top ten take over 0.25%. The CDR3 has 13 residues. Per germline, CDR1 SGDLS and CDR2 YYNGEE. V dropped 4 bases and J dropped 0 bases, with 6 bases sitting between them. The chain couples TRBV9 to TRBJ2-3; D remains ambiguous. The receptor was derived from a human donor in good health. Sequencing used T cells isolated from PBMCs. The CDR3, as DNA: TGTGCCAGCAGCTCCCTTAGCACAGATACGCAGTATTTT. Translating gives CASSSLSTDTQYF.